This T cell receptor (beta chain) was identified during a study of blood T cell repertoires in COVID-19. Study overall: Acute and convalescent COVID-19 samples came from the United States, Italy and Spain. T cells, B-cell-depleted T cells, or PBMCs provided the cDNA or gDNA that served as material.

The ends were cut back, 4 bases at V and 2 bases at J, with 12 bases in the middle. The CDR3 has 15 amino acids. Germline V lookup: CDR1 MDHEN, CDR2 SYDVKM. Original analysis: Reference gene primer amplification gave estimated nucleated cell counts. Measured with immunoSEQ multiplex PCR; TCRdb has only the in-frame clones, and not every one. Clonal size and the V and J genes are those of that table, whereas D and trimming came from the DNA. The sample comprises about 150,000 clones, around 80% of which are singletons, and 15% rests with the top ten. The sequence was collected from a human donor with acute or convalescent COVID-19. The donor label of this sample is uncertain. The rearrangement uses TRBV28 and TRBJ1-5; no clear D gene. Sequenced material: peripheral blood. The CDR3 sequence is CASSSSTHGNQPQHF. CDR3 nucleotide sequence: TGTGCCAGCAGTTCCTCTACTCACGGCAATCAGCCCCAGCATTTT.